Shown below are 31 T cell receptor beta chains from a single sample sequenced in a study of T cell responses to AZD1222 COVID-19 vaccine. Sequenced by immunoSEQ multiplex PCR; TCRdb stores in-frame clones only, minus some. The repertoire holds 140,000 to 150,000 clones, with approximately 85% as singletons. This material consisted of peripheral blood, taken 28 days after the second dose of the MenACWY control vaccine. The receptors were sampled from an adult who received the MenACWY meningococcal vaccine as a control.

The gene calls are TRBV7-8 and TRBJ1-1; TRBD1 matches 7 bases. Trimming removed 5 bases from V and 10 bases from J; junction bases left unmatched: 7. CDR1 is SGHVS, CDR2 FQNEAQ, per germline. The CDR3 spans 12 residues. CDR3 nucleotide sequence: TGTGCCAGCAGCGTGCAGGGGGGAGCAGCTTTCTTT. This sequence encodes CASSVQGGAAFF.

The chain joins TRBV19 to TRBJ1-5, with D possibly matching TRBD1 (5 bases). V dropped 0 bases and J dropped 4 bases, with 13 bases sitting between them. Germline V CDR1 and CDR2: LNHDA, SQIVND (reference sequence). CDR3 length equals 16 residues. For the CDR3, the DNA is TGTGCCAGTAGTATAGAATGGCAGGGAGGAAATCAGCCCCAGCATTTT. Its translation: CASSIEWQGGNQPQHF.

The chain joins TRBV2 to TRBJ2-1; tentative D call: TRBD1 (5 bases). This CDR3 region has 13 residues. Germline CDR1 is SNHLY and CDR2 is FYNNEI. V was trimmed by 2 bases and J by 5 bases, leaving 7 bases between them. The CDR3, as DNA: TGTGCCAGCAGTGAACTGACAGACAATGAGCAGTTCTTC. Protein: CASSELTDNEQFF.

The chain combines TRBV19 with TRBJ2-2; D is unresolved. Per germline, CDR1 LNHDA and CDR2 SQIVND (reference sequence). V was cut by 5 bases and J by 5 bases, with 12 bases left in between. This CDR3 region has 14 residues. The CDR3 DNA is TGTGCCAGTAGTCACCGAGCTGGGACCGGGGAGCTGTTTTTT. Its protein product is CASSHRAGTGELFF.

This clone appeared a single time. This rearrangement joins TRBV9 to TRBJ1-2, with 9 bases aligning to TRBD1. The CDR3 totals 16 residues. Germline V gene sequence: CDR1 SGDLS, CDR2 YYNGEE. J gave up 8 bases and V 3 bases, and 14 bases lay outside the gene matches. The CDR3 bases are TGTGCCAGCAGCGAACAGGGGGCGCGGGGGACAGGGGGCTACACCTTC. Translating gives CASSEQGARGTGGYTF. Supplemented by reference TRBV9 and TRBJ1-2, the full variable domain reads DSGVTQTPKHLITATGQRVTLRCSPRSGDLSVYWYQQSLDQGLQFLIQYYNGEERAKGNILERFSAQQFPDLHSELNLSSLELGDSALYFCASSEQGARGTGGYTFGSGTRLTVV.

The V gene is TRBV7-6, the J gene TRBJ1-5, with a tentative D call TRBD1 (6 bases). Looked up from germline, CDR1 is SGHVS and CDR2 is FNYEAQ. Trimming cost V 2 bases and J 4 bases, with 12 bases left between them. This CDR3 is 15 amino acids long. CDR3 region: CASSLSQGPNQPQHF. The DNA for the CDR3 is TGTGCCAGCAGCTTATCCCAGGGGCCGAATCAGCCCCAGCATTTT.

A single count supports this clone. The chain employs TRBV9 and TRBJ1-2, with no clear D. The CDR3 loop spans 11 amino acids. The V and J ends lost 3 bases and 5 bases respectively, with 5 bases between them. The germline CDR1 and CDR2 sequences are SGDLS and YYNGEE. The CDR3 region has the DNA TGTGCCAGCAGCGCGGGGTATGGCTACACCTTC. It specifies CASSAGYGYTF.

The chain has TRBV5-1 and TRBJ1-1; 7 bases fit TRBD1. Unmatched junction bases numbered 11, after V lost 7 bases and J lost 2 bases. The germline V gene has CDR1 SGHRS and CDR2 YFSETQ. This CDR3 is built from 15 residues. Here the CDR3 DNA reads TGCGCCAGCCGGCCACCTGGGACAGCAAACACTGAAGCTTTCTTT. Translated, it gives CASRPPGTANTEAFF.

The chain couples TRBV7-2 to TRBJ1-2, with 9 bases that match TRBD1. Germline values: CDR1 SGHTA, CDR2 FQGNSA. This CDR3 is 13 amino acids long. Germline trimming cut 5 bases from V and 6 bases from J; bases unmatched to any gene: 4. The CDR3 here is CASSARTGDGYTF. The CDR3, as DNA: TGTGCCAGCAGCGCTAGGACAGGGGATGGCTACACCTTC.

V gene TRBV5-5 combines with J gene TRBJ2-7; tentative D call: TRBD2 (5 bases). Germline values: CDR1 SGHKS, CDR2 YYEKEE (reference sequence). The CDR3 is made up of 12 amino acids. V was trimmed by 6 bases and J by 9 bases, leaving 16 bases between them. The DNA of the CDR3 is TGTGCCAGCATCCGGGAAGCCCGCGGGCAGTACTTC. It codes for CASIREARGQYF.

The chain combines TRBV25-1 with TRBJ1-2; TRBD1 matches at 12 bases. Trimming at V came to 3 bases and at J to 0 bases, leaving 5 bases not matched to a gene. The CDR3 consists of 17 residues. Germline CDR1 reads MGHDK; CDR2 reads SYGVNS. In DNA, the CDR3 is TGTGCCAGCAGTGAGGCGGGACAGGGGGCTACTAACTATGGCTACACCTTC. Its protein is CASSEAGQGATNYGYTF.

The CDR3 region has the DNA TGTGCCACCAGTTCAGGAGCTAACTATGGCTACACCTTC. Translation: CATSSGANYGYTF. This sequence joins TRBV24-1 and TRBJ1-2; D unresolved. Germline V gives CDR1 KGHDR, CDR2 SFDVKD. V was pared by 6 bases and J by 0 bases, with 7 bases between. This CDR3 has 13 amino acids.

The V gene is TRBV2, the J gene TRBJ2-7; perhaps D is TRBD1 or TRBD2 (6 bases each). CDR1 is SNHLY and CDR2 is FYNNEI in the germline V gene. V was cut by 2 bases and J by 7 bases, with 12 bases left in between. CDR3 size: 13 residues. In nucleotides, the CDR3 is TGTGCCAGCAGTGAAAAATGGGGGGCAGAGCAGTACTTC. This sequence encodes CASSEKWGAEQYF. The entire variable domain, with the rest obtained from reference TRBV2 and TRBJ2-7, is as follows: EPEVTQTPSHQVTQMGQEVILRCVPISNHLYFYWYRQILGQKVEFLVSFYNNEISEKSEIFDDQFSVERPDGSNFTLKIRSTKLEDSAMYFCASSEKWGAEQYFGPGTRLTVT.

This clone was recorded once. The gene calls are TRBV5-1 and TRBJ2-5, with TRBD1 matching over 7 bases. Trimming removed 2 bases from V and 5 bases from J; junction bases left unmatched: 9. Germline CDR1 SGHRS, CDR2 YFSETQ. The CDR3 consists of 15 residues. The CDR3 DNA follows: TGCGCCAGCAGCTTAGGGACAGAGCCTTGGGAGACCCAGTACTTC. This encodes CASSLGTEPWETQYF.

In its sample, this clone was seen a few times. The chain joins TRBV15 to TRBJ1-5; maybe TRBD1 (6 bases). In germline, CDR1 is LNHNV, CDR2 YYDKDF (reference sequence). Trimming removed 0 bases at V and 0 bases at J, with 12 bases between. The CDR3 consists of 17 residues. CDR3 DNA sequence: TGTGCCACCAGCAGAGATGGAGACAGGTATAGCAATCAGCCCCAGCATTTT. This sequence encodes CATSRDGDRYSNQPQHF.

CDR3 loop: CASSLRTGNSPLHF. The CDR3 DNA reads TGTGCCAGCAGCTTACGGACAGGGAATTCACCCCTCCACTTT. V gene TRBV9 combines with J gene TRBJ1-6; 8 nucleotides align to TRBD1. V lost 4 bases, J lost 7 bases, and 4 bases stayed unmatched. CDR3 length equals 14 residues. Germline V lookup: CDR1 SGDLS, CDR2 YYNGEE.

This chain uses TRBV16 with TRBJ1-5; D possibly corresponds to TRBD1 (5 bases). Trimming left V 0 bases short and J 6 bases short, with 12 bases between. CDR3 length: 15 amino acids. Germline V lookup: CDR1 KGHSY, CDR2 FQNENV. CDR3 in amino acids: CASSQSGGSVQPQHF. The CDR3 bases are TGTGCCAGCAGCCAATCCGGGGGATCCGTTCAGCCCCAGCATTTT.

The J gene is TRBJ2-1, the V gene TRBV27; no clear D gene. CDR3 length equals 14 residues. Per germline, CDR1 MNHEY and CDR2 SMNVEV (reference sequence). V lost 2 bases, J lost 0 bases, and 5 bases lay in between. The CDR3 protein is CASSLTVSYNEQFF. CDR3 DNA: TGTGCCAGCAGTTTAACAGTCTCCTACAATGAGCAGTTCTTC.

The chain joins TRBV2 to TRBJ1-4; a possible D gene is TRBD1 (5 bases). The CDR3 runs 14 residues. CDR1 is SNHLY and CDR2 is FYNNEI in the germline V gene. Trimming shortened V by 5 bases and J by 5 bases, and 12 bases separated the two germline ends. The CDR3 nucleotides are TGTGCCAGCAGTTACAGGTCCCCGAATGAAAAACTGTTTTTT. Translation gives CASSYRSPNEKLFF.

The gene calls are TRBV7-3 and TRBJ1-2; D is ambiguous. Germline-derived CDR1 and CDR2 are SGHTA and FQGTGA. V lost 5 bases and J 7 bases, leaving 14 bases between the germline ends. The CDR3 runs 13 residues. The CDR3 sequence is CASSPGESRGYTF. The CDR3 nucleotides are TGTGCCAGCAGCCCGGGAGAGAGTCGTGGCTACACCTTC. Combining the CDR3 with reference TRBV7-3 and TRBJ1-2 gives the whole variable domain GAGVSQTPSNKVTEKGKYVELRCDPISGHTALYWYRQSLGQGPEFLIYFQGTGAADDSGLPNDRFFAVRPEGSVSTLKIQRTERGDSAVYLCASSPGESRGYTFGSGTRLTVV.

The J gene is TRBJ1-5, the V gene TRBV15; perhaps TRBD1 as D (6 bases). The CDR3 has 16 residues. The V gene's germline CDR1 is LNHNV and CDR2 YYDKDF (reference sequence). The ends were cut back, 0 bases at V and 3 bases at J, with 12 bases in the middle. The CDR3 protein is CATSREGAEFNQPQHF. The CDR3 nucleotides are TGTGCCACCAGCAGAGAGGGGGCAGAATTCAATCAGCCCCAGCATTTT.

The chain employs TRBV4-1 and TRBJ1-1, with D uncertain. The CDR3 totals 16 residues. The germline gives CDR1 MGHRA, CDR2 YSYEKL. The V end was cut by 4 bases, the J end by 4 bases, with 19 bases between. CDR3 amino acids: CASSLTWTGGTTEAFF. As DNA, the CDR3 is TGCGCCAGCAGCCTCACATGGACCGGTGGTACCACTGAAGCTTTCTTT.

This sequence joins TRBV14 and TRBJ2-7, with 9 nucleotides matching TRBD1. J lost 2 bases, V lost 3 bases, and 2 bases had no gene match. The CDR3 has 14 amino acids. Germline-derived CDR1 and CDR2 are SGHDN and FVKESK. In nucleotides, the CDR3 is TGTGCCAGCAGCCACCGGACAGGGGCCTACGAGCAGTACTTC. Translating gives CASSHRTGAYEQYF.

V gene TRBV7-9 combines with J gene TRBJ2-3; 10 positions agree with TRBD2. Trimming took 10 bases from V and 5 from J; bases not matched to a gene: 9. Per germline, CDR1 SEHNR and CDR2 FQNEAQ (reference sequence). CDR3 length equals 14 residues. The DNA of the CDR3 is TGTGCCATACGGGCTAGCGGGAGAGTAGATACGCAGTATTTT. It specifies CAIRASGRVDTQYF.

The gene calls are TRBV7-3 and TRBJ2-5; TRBD2 matches 9 bases. The germline CDR1 and CDR2 sequences are SGHTA and FQGTGA. The trim removed 9 bases at V and 1 base at J, leaving 3 bases unmatched. CDR3 length equals 13 residues. The CDR3 loop is CASSGGPQETQYF. The CDR3 DNA reads TGTGCCAGTAGCGGGGGACCCCAAGAGACCCAGTACTTC.

The CDR3 DNA is TGTGCCAGCAGCTCGGACAGGGGTAGGGGCTACACCTTC. Its translation: CASSSDRGRGYTF. V and J are TRBV5-6 and TRBJ1-2; TRBD1 aligns across 9 bases. The V gene's germline CDR1 is SGHDT and CDR2 YYEEEE. CDR3 length: 13 amino acids. The junction had 5 bases not matched to a gene; V was cut back by 3 bases and J by 8 bases. The complete variable domain, with remaining parts taken from reference TRBV5-6 and TRBJ1-2, reads DAGVTQSPTHLIKTRGQQVTLRCSPKSGHDTVSWYQQALGQGPQFIFQYYEEEERQRGNFPDRFSGHQFPNYSSELNVNALLLGDSALYLCASSSDRGRGYTFGSGTRLTVV.

This sequence joins TRBV18 and TRBJ2-7; no reliable D call. V lost 6 bases and J 2 bases, leaving 14 bases between the germline ends. Germline V gene data show CDR1 as KGHSH and CDR2 as LQKENI. The CDR3 runs to 14 residues. CDR3 protein: CASSPGPGPYEQYF. In nucleotides, the CDR3 is TGTGCCAGCTCTCCAGGCCCAGGCCCCTACGAGCAGTACTTC.

The genes are TRBV20-1 and TRBJ1-1; no definite D call. V was clipped by 5 bases and J by 1 base, with 5 bases between them. Germline loops: CDR1 DFQATT, CDR2 SNEGSKA (reference sequence). This CDR3 spans 11 amino acids. The CDR3 DNA reads TGCAGTGCTCCACAGAACACTGAAGCTTTCTTT. Translated, it gives CSAPQNTEAFF.

The J gene is TRBJ2-2, the V gene TRBV10-2; 15 bases map to TRBD2. V lost 7 bases, J lost 8 bases, and 5 bases stayed unmatched. There are 15 residues in the CDR3. CDR1 and CDR2 from the germline V gene are WSHSY and SAAADI. The DNA of the CDR3 is TGCGCCAGCAACGGACTAGCGGGAGGGCGTGGGGAGCTGTTTTTT. The encoded protein is CASNGLAGGRGELFF.

This clone has a handful of counts. The V call is TRBV28, the J call TRBJ1-2, with unresolved D. Deletions cut 1 base from V and 8 bases from J, with 14 bases between. Germline values: CDR1 MDHEN, CDR2 SYDVKM. CDR3 length: 14 residues. The DNA of the CDR3 is TGTGCCAGCAGTTTATTAGGTAGTGTTCGAGGCTACACCTTC. Amino acids: CASSLLGSVRGYTF.

V gene TRBV9 combines with J gene TRBJ1-4, with a weak D call TRBD1 (6 bases). The CDR3 covers 19 residues. From germline, CDR1 is SGDLS and CDR2 YYNGEE. V lost 1 base and J 4 bases, leaving 23 bases between the germline ends. CDR3 amino acids: CASSVSPGAHLFDNEKLFF. DNA of the CDR3: TGTGCCAGCAGCGTATCCCCAGGGGCCCACTTATTCGATAATGAAAAACTGTTTTTT.